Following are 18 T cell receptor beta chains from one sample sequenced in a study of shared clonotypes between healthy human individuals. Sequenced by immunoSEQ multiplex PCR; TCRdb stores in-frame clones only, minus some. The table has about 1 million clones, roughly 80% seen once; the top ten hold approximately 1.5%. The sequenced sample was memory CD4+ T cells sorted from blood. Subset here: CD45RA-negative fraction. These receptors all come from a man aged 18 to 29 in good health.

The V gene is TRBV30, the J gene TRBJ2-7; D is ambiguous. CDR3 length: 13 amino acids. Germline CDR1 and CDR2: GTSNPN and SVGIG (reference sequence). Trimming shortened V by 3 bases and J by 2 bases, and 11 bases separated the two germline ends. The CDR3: CAWRRSAAYEQYF. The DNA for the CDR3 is TGTGCCTGGAGGAGGTCCGCGGCCTACGAGCAGTACTTC.

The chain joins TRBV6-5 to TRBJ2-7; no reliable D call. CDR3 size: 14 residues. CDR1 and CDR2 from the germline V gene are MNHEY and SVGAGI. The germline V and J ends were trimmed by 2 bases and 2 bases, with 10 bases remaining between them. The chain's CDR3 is CASSYGQRTYEQYF. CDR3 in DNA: TGTGCCAGCAGTTACGGGCAGAGAACCTACGAGCAGTACTTC.

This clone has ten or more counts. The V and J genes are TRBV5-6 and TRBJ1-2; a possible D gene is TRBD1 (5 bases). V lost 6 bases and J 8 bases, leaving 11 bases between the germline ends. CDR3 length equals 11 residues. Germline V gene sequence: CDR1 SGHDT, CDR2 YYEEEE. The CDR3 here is CASIPGLGYTF. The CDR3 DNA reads TGTGCCAGCATTCCAGGGCTCGGCTACACCTTC.

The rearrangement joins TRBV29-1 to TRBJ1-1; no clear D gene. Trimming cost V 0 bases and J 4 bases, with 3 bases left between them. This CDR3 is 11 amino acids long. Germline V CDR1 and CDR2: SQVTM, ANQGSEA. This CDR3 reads CSVEDTTEAFF. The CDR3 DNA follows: TGCAGCGTTGAAGATACCACTGAAGCTTTCTTT.

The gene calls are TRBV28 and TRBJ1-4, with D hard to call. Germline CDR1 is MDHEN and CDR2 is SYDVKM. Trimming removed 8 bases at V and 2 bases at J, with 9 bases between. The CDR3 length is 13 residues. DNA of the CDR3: TGTGCCAGCGGCCGGCCGACTAATGAAAAACTGTTTTTT. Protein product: CASGRPTNEKLFF.

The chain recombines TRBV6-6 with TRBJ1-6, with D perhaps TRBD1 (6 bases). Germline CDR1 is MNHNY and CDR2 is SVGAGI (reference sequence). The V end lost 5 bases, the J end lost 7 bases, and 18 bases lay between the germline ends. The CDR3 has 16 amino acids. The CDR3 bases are TGTGCCAGCAGTCCGCTCGGGGGCTTAGGGAATTCACCCCTCCACTTT. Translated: CASSPLGGLGNSPLHF.

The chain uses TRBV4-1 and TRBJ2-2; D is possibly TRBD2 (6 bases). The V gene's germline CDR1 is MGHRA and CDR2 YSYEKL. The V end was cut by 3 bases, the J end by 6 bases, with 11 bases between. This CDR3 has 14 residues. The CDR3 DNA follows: TGCGCCAGCAGCCACCTGGGGGGAGCCGGGGAGCTGTTTTTT. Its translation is CASSHLGGAGELFF.

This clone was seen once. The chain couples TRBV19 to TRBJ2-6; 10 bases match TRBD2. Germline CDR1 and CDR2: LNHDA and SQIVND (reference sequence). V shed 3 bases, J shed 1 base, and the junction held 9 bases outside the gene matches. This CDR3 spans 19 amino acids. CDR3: CASSINSGRSLSGANVLTF. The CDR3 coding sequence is TGTGCCAGTAGTATCAATAGCGGGAGGTCCCTTTCTGGGGCCAACGTCCTGACTTTC. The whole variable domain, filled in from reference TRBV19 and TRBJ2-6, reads DGGITQSPKYLFRKEGQNVTLSCEQNLNHDAMYWYRQDPGQGLRLIYYSQIVNDFQKGDIAEGYSVSREKKESFPLTVTSAQKNPTAFYLCASSINSGRSLSGANVLTFGAGSRLTVL.

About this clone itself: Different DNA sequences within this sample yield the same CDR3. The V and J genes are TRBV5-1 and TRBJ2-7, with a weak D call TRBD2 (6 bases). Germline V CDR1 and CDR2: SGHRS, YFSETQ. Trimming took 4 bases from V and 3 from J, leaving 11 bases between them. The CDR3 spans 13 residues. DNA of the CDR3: TGCGCCAGCAGCCCTACTAGCAGCTACGAGCAGTACTTC. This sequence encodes CASSPTSSYEQYF. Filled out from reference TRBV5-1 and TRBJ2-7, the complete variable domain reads KAGVTQTPRYLIKTRGQQVTLSCSPISGHRSVSWYQQTPGQGLQFLFEYFSETQRNKGNFPGRFSGRQFSNSRSEMNVSTLELGDSALYLCASSPTSSYEQYFGPGTRLTVT.

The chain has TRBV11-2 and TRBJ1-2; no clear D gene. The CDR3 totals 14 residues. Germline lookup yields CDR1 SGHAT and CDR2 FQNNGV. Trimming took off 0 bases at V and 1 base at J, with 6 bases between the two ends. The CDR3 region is CASSLDSINYGYTF. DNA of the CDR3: TGTGCCAGCAGCTTAGACAGTATTAACTATGGCTACACCTTC.

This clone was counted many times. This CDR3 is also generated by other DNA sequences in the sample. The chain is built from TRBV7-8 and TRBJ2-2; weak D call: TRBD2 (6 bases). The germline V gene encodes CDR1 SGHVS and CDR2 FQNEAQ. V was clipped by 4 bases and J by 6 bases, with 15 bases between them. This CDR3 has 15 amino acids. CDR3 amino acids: CASSSRGSGAGELFF. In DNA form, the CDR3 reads TGTGCCAGCAGCTCCCGGGGTAGCGGAGCCGGGGAGCTGTTTTTT.

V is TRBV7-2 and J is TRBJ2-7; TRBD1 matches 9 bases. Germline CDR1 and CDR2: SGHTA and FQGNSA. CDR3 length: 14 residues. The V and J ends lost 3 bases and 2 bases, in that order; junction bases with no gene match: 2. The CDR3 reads CASSFGTGTYEQYF. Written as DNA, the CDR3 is TGTGCCAGCAGCTTCGGGACAGGGACCTACGAGCAGTACTTC.

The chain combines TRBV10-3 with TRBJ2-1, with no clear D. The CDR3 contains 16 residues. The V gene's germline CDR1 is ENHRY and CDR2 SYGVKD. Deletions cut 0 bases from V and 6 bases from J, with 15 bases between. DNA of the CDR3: TGTGCCATCAGTGAGTCAGGCACCTGGGTCCCCAATGAGCAGTTCTTC. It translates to CAISESGTWVPNEQFF.

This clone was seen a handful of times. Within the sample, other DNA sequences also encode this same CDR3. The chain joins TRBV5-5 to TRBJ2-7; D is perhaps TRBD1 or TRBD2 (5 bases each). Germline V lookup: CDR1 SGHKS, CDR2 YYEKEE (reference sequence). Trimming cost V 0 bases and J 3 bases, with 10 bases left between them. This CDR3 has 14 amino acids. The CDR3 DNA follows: TGTGCCAGCAGCTTGGTGGGACCTAGCTACGAGCAGTACTTC. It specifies CASSLVGPSYEQYF.

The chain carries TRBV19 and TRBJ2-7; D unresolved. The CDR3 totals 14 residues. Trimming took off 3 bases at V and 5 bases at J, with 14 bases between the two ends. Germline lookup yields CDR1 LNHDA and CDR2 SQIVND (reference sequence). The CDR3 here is CASSISFEWDEQYF. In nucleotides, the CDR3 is TGTGCCAGTAGTATCTCATTCGAATGGGACGAGCAGTACTTC.

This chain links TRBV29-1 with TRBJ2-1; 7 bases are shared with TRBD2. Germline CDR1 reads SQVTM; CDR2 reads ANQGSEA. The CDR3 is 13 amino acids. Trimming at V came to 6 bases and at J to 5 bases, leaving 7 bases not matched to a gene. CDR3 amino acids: CSVRDGGDNEQFF. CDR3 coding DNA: TGCAGCGTGAGGGATGGGGGGGACAATGAGCAGTTCTTC.

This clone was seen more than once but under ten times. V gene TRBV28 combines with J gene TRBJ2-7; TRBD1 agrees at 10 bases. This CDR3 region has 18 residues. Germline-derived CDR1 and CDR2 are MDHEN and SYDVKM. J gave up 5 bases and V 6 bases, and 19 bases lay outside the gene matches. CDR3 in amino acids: CASSPSRGLGTGADEQYF. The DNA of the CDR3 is TGTGCCAGCAGCCCCTCCAGGGGACTTGGGACAGGGGCTGACGAGCAGTACTTC.

The CDR3 DNA sequence: TGTGCCAGCAGTGAAGCTGGACTAGTACGATCGCAGTACTTC. It translates to CASSEAGLVRSQYF. The gene calls are TRBV6-1 and TRBJ2-7; the match to TRBD2 covers 7 bases. CDR1 and CDR2 from the germline V gene are MNHNS and SASEGT. This CDR3 region has 14 residues. Trimming at V came to 0 bases and at J to 9 bases, leaving 8 bases not matched to a gene.